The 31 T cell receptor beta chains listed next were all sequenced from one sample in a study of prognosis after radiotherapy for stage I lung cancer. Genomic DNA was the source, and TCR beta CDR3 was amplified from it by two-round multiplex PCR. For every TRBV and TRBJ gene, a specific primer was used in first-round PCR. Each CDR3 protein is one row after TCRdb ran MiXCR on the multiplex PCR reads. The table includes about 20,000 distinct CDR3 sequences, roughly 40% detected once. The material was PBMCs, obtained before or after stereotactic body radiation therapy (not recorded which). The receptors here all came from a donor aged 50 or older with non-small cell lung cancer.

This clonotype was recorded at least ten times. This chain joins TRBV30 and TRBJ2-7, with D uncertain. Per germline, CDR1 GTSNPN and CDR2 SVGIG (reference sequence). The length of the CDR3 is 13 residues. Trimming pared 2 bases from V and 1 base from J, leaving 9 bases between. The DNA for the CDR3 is TGTGCCTGGAGTCCGCAGGCGTCCTACGAGCAGTACTTC. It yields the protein CAWSPQASYEQYF.

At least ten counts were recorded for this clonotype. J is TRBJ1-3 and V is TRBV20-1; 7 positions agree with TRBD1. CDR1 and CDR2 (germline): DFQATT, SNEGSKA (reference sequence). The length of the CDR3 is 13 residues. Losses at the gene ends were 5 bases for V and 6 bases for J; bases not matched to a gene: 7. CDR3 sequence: CSAQGGRENTIYF. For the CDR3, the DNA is TGCAGTGCTCAGGGGGGACGTGAAAACACCATATATTTT.

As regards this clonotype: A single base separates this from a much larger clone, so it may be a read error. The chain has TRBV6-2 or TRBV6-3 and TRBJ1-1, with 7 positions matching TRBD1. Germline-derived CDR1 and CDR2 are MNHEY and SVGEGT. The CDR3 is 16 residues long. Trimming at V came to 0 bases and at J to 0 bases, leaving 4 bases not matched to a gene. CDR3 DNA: TGTGCCAGCAGTTACTCAAGACAGGGCCTGAACACTGAAGCTTTCTTT. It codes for CASSYSRQGLNTEAFF.

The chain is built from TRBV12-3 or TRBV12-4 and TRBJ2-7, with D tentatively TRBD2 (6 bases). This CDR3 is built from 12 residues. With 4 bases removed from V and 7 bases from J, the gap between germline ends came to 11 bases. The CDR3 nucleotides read TGTGCCAGCAGTTCGCGGGGCCTGGAGCAGTACTTC. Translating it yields CASSSRGLEQYF.

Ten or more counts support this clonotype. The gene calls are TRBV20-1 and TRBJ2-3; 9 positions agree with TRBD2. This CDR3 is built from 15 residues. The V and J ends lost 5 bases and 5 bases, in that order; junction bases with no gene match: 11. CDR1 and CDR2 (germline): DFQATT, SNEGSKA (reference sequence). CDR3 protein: CSARGPAGGLDTQYF. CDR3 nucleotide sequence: TGCAGTGCTCGAGGGCCGGCGGGAGGGCTAGATACGCAGTATTTT.

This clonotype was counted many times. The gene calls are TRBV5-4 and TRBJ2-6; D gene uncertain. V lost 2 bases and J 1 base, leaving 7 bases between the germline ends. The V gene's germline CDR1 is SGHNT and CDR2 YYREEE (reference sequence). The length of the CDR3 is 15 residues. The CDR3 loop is CASSFSPSGANVLTF. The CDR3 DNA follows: TGTGCCAGCAGCTTTTCACCATCTGGGGCCAACGTCCTGACTTTC. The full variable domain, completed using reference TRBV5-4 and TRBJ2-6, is ETGVTQSPTHLIKTRGQQVTLRCSSQSGHNTVSWYQQALGQGPQFIFQYYREEENGRGNFPPRFSGLQFPNYSSELNVNALELDDSALYLCASSFSPSGANVLTFGAGSRLTVL.

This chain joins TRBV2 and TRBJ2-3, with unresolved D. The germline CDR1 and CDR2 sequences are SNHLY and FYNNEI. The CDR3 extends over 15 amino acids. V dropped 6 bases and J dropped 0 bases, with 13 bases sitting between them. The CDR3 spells CASRVTIGSTDTQYF. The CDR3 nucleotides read TGTGCCAGCAGGGTTACTATCGGGAGCACAGATACGCAGTATTTT.

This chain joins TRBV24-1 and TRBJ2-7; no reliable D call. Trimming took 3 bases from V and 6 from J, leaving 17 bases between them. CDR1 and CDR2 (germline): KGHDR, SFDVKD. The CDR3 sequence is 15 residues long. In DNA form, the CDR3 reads TGTGCCACCAGTGATCCCCGGCAGTGGGCAAGCGAGCAGTACTTC. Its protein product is CATSDPRQWASEQYF.

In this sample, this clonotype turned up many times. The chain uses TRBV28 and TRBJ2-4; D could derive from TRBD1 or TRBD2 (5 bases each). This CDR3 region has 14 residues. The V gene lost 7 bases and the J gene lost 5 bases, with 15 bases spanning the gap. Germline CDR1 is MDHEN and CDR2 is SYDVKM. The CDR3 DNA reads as TGTGCCAGCACCGTCGGTGGGGGTCAAAACATTCAGTACTTC. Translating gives CASTVGGGQNIQYF.

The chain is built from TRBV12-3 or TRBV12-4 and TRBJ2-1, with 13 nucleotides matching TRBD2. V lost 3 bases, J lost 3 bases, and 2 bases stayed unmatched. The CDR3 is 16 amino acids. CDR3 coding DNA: TGTGCCAGCAGTTTTGGGACTAGCGGGATCTACAATGAGCAGTTCTTC. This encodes CASSFGTSGIYNEQFF.

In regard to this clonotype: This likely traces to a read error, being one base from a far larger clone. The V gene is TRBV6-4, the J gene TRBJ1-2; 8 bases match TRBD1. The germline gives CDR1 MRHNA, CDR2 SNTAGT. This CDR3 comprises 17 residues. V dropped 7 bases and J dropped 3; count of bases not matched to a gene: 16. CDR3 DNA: TGTGCCAGCATTTACTCGCTGCAGGGGGGACAGGACTATGGCTACACCTTC. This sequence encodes CASIYSLQGGQDYGYTF.

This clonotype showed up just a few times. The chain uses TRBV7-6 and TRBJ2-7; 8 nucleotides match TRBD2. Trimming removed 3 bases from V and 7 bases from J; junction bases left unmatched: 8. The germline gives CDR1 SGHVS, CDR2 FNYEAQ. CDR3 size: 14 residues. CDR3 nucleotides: TGTGCCAGCAGCTTCAGCGGGAGTTCCGGGGAGCAGTACTTC. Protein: CASSFSGSSGEQYF.

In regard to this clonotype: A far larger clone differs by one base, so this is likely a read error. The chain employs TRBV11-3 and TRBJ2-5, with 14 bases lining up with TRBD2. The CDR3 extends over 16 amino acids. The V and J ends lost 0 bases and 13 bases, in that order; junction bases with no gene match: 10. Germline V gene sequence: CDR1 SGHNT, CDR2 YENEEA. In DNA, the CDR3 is TGTGCCAGCAGCTTAGATCCCGGGACTAGCGGGAGTGGTATGTACTTC. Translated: CASSLDPGTSGSGMYF.

Written as DNA, the CDR3 is TGTGCCAGCACTTACAGGGGGACGAATGGCTACACCTTC. It is translated as CASTYRGTNGYTF. This rearrangement joins TRBV2 to TRBJ1-2; 8 nucleotides match TRBD1. From germline, CDR1 is SNHLY and CDR2 FYNNEI. V was clipped by 7 bases and J by 6 bases; unmatched bases: 7. The length of the CDR3 is 13 residues.

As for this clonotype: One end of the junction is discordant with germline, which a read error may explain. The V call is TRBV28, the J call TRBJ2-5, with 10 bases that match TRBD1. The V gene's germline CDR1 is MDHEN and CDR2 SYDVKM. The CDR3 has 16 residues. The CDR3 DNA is TGTGCCAGCAGTTACGTCGGGGACAGGGGCCGCAGGACCAAGTACTTC. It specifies CASSYVGDRGRRTKYF.

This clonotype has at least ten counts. The DNA for the CDR3 is TGCAGTGTCCCGGGTTGGGGTCGTTTTCGAGAGACCCAGTACTTC. Protein: CSVPGWGRFRETQYF. This chain connects TRBV20-1 to TRBJ2-5, with unresolved D. Germline values: CDR1 DFQATT, CDR2 SNEGSKA (reference sequence). Deletions cut 7 bases from V and 4 bases from J, with 22 bases between. The CDR3 has 15 residues.

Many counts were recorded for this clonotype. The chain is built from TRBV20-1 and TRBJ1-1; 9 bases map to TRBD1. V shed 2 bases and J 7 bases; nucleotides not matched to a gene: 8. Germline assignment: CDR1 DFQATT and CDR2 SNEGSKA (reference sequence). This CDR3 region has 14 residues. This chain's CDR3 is CSARRTGARIEAFF. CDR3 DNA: TGCAGTGCTAGAAGGACAGGGGCGAGGATTGAAGCTTTCTTT.

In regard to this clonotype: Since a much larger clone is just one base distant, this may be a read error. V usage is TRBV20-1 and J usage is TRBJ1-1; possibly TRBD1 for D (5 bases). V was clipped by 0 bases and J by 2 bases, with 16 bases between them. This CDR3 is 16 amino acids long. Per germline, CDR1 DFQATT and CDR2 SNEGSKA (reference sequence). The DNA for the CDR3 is TGCAGTGCTAGAGATTTATGGGCCGGGGCTAACACTGAAGCTTTCTTT. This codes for CSARDLWAGANTEAFF.

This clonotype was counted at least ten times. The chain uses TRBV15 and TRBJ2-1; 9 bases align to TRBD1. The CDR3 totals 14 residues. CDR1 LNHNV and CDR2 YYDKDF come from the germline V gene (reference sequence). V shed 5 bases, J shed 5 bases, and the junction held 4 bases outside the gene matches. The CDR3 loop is CATSDWDRDNEQFF. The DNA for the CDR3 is TGTGCCACCAGCGATTGGGACAGGGACAATGAGCAGTTCTTC.

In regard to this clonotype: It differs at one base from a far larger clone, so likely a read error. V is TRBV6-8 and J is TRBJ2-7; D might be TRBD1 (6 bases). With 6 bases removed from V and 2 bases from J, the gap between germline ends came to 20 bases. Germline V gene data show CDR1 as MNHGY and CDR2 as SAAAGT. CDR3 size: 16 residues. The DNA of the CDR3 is TGTGCCAGCAGCCAGACGTCCAGGGGCCTCGCCTACGAGCAGTACTTC. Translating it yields CASSQTSRGLAYEQYF.

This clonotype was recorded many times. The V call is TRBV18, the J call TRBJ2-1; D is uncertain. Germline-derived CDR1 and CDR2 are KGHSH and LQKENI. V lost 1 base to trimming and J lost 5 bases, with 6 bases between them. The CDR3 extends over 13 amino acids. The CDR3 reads CASSPRPDNEQFF. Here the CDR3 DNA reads TGTGCCAGCTCACCACGGCCGGACAATGAGCAGTTCTTC. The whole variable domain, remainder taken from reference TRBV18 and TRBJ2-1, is NAGVMQNPRHLVRRRGQEARLRCSPMKGHSHVYWYRQLPEEGLKFMVYLQKENIIDESGMPKERFSAEFPKEGPSILRIQQVVRGDSAAYFCASSPRPDNEQFFGPGTRLTVL.

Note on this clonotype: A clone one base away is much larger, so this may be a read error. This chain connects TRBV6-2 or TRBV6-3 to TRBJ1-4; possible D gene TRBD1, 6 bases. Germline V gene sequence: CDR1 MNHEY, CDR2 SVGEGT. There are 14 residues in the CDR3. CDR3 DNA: TGTGCCAGCACCACAGGGTCCTTCAATGAAAAACTGGTTTTT. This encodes CASTTGSFNEKLVF.

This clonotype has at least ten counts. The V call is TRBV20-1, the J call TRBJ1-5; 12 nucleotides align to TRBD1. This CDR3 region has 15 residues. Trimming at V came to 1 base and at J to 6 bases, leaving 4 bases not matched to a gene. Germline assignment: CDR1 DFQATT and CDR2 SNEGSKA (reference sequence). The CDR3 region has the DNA TGCAGTGCTAGAGCGGGACAGGGGGCTATTCAGCCCCAGCATTTT. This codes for CSARAGQGAIQPQHF.

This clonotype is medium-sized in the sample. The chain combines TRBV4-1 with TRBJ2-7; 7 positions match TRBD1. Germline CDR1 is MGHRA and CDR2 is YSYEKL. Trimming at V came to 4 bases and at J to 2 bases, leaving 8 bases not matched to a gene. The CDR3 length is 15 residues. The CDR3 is CASSLSTGLAYEQYF. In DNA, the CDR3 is TGCGCCAGCAGCCTCTCGACAGGGCTTGCCTACGAGCAGTACTTC.

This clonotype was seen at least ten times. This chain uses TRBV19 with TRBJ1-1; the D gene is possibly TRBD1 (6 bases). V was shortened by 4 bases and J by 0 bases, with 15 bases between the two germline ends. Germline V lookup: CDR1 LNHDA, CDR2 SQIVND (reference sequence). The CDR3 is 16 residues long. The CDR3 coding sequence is TGTGCCAGTAGTAGCCCTGGGGGGCCTTTGAACACTGAAGCTTTCTTT. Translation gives CASSSPGGPLNTEAFF.

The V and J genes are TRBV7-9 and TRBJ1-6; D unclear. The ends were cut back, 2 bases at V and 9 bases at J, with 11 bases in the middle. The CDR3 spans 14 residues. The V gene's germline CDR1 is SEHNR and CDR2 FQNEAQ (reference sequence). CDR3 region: CASSLLGLSSPLHF. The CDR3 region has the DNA TGTGCCAGCAGCTTATTGGGGTTGAGTTCACCCCTCCACTTT.

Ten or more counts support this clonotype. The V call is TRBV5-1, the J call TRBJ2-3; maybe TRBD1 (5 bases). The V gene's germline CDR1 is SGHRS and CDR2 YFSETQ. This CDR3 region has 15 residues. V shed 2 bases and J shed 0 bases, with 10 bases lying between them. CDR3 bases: TGCGCCAGCAGCTTAGGGGCTACTAGCACAGATACGCAGTATTTT. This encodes CASSLGATSTDTQYF.

The CDR3 is CATSDLPGLAGGTRHNEQFF. The CDR3 nucleotides are TGTGCCACCAGTGATTTACCGGGACTAGCGGGAGGGACTAGACACAATGAGCAGTTCTTC. The V and J genes are TRBV24-1 and TRBJ2-1; 16 bases map to TRBD2. The CDR3 is 20 residues long. Germline assignment: CDR1 KGHDR and CDR2 SFDVKD. After removal of 1 base from V and 5 bases from J, the junction contained 10 bases not matched to a gene.

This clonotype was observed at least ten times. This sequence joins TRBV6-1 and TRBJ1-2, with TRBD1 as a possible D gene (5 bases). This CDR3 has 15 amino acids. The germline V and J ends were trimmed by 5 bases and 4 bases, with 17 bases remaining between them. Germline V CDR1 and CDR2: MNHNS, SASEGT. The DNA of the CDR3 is TGTGCCAGCAGTAGCGGACATCGGGAAGTCTATGGCTACACCTTC. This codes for CASSSGHREVYGYTF.

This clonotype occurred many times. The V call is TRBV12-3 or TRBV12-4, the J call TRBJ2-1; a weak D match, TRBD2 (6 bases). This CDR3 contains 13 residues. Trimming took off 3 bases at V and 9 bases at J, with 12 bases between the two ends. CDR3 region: CASSFLGGPEQFF. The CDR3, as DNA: TGTGCCAGCAGTTTTTTGGGGGGACCTGAGCAGTTCTTC.

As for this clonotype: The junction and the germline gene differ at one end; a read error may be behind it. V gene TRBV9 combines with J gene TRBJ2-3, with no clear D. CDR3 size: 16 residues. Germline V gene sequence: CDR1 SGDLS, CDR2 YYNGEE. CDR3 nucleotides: TGTGCCAGCAGCGAGACCCCGACAACGCGCACACATACGCAGTATTTT. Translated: CASSETPTTRTHTQYF.